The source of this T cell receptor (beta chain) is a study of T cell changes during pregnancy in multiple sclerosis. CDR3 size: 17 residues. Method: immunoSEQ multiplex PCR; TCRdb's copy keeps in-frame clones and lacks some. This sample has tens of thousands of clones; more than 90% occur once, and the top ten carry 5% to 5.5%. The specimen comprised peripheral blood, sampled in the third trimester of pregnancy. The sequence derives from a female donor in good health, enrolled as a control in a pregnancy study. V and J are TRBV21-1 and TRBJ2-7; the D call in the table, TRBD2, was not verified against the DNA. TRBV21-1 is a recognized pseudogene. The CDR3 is CASTPGESGTVPHEQYF. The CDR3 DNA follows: TGTGCCAGCACTCCCGGGGAGTCCGGGACTGTGCCCCACGAGCAGTACTTC.